Given below is one T cell receptor beta chain in context. The data were produced by immunoSEQ multiplex PCR, yet TCRdb's version contains in-frame clones alone and is incomplete. The sample contains a few hundred thousand clones, approximately 88% of which appear only once. This specimen comes from a study of blood T cell repertoires in COVID-19. CDR1 LNHDA and CDR2 SQIVND come from the germline V gene (reference sequence). This CDR3 has 16 residues. V was pared by 10 bases and J by 12 bases, with 23 bases of the junction left unmatched. Patients in Seattle were enrolled during active infection, then followed longitudinally.

The source is a woman aged 70-85 years with COVID-19, enrolled during active disease. V and J are TRBV19 and TRBJ2-1; 8 bases map to TRBD2. Sequences were obtained from peripheral blood. CDR3 DNA: TGTGCCACTACGCCTCGTGGGACTAGACATACAATGAGGCAGTTCTTC. Protein sequence: CATTPRGTRHTMRQFF.